This section outlines one TCR beta chain sequence together with its context. Its antigen is not known. This entry is derived from a study of shared clonotypes between healthy human individuals. The study, taken as a whole, reports: Sequencing of the sorted subsets was shown by rarefaction to be incomplete despite large depth.

Sequenced by immunoSEQ multiplex PCR; TCRdb stores in-frame clones only, minus some. The sample shows about 2 million clones, about 95% of them seen only once. The V end was cut by 2 bases, the J end by 2 bases, with 10 bases between. The CDR3 runs 15 residues. The germline V gene has CDR1 SGHTA and CDR2 FQGNSA. Only CD45RO-negative cells positively selected for CCR7 counted as naive CD8 cells, so terminally differentiated effector memory CD45RA+ cells were excluded. Material: naive CD8+ T cells sorted from blood. The receptor's source is a man aged 18 to 30 in good health. The chain uses TRBV7-2 and TRBJ2-1; D possibly corresponds to TRBD2 (5 bases). CDR3 DNA sequence: TGTGCCAGCAGCTTAAGCGACTACCCCTACAATGAGCAGTTCTTC. Protein: CASSLSDYPYNEQFF.